These T cell receptor beta chains were read from a single sample in a study of response to subunit inactivated influenza vaccine. TCRdb analysed the RT-PCR reads with MiXCR anew, one entry per CDR3 protein. The sample has roughly 630,000 distinct CDR3 sequences; approximately 15% are singletons. The sample was PBMCs from blood, taken 14 to 15 days before vaccination. These receptors all come from a man between 50 and 59 years old who received an inactivated influenza vaccine. CDR3s include the opening cysteine and the closing phenylalanine or tryptophan. Size tells how often a clone was seen (once, few, many) or the class of an expanded clone, and some rows leave it out.

V gene	CDR3 length	clone size	J gene	CDR3 protein
TRBV20-1	14	few	TRBJ2-7	CSARDGLAGYEQYF
TRBV7-9	11	-	TRBJ2-1	CASNSGNEQFF
TRBV7-3	13	few	TRBJ2-7	CASSLNPRDEQYF
TRBV7-6	15	-	TRBJ2-1	CASSPLTGRLGEQFF
TRBV6-2/TRBV6-3	12	few	TRBJ1-1	CASSYVGTEAFF
TRBV3-1	15	few	TRBJ2-3	CASNPRQGDTDTQYF
TRBV6-5	16	many	TRBJ1-5	CASSYEGEYSNQPQHF
TRBV20-1	14	-	TRBJ2-1	CSDRDPGQSNEQFF
TRBV5-1	16	-	TRBJ2-5	CASSFGTGYPQETQYF
TRBV5-6	16	few	TRBJ2-5	CASSWGLAGKQETQYF
TRBV12-3/TRBV12-4	14	few	TRBJ2-5	CASSLNRGLETQYF
TRBV5-1	14	-	TRBJ2-7	CASSWNRGPYEQYF
TRBV7-2	15	-	TRBJ1-4	CASSTIGTTNEKLFF
TRBV9	14	few	TRBJ1-2	CASSPDRGLGGYTF
TRBV9	15	-	TRBJ2-3	CASSVAGSETDTQYF
TRBV12-3/TRBV12-4	14	-	TRBJ2-2	CASRSGSGTGELFF
TRBV12-3/TRBV12-4	13	few	TRBJ1-1	CASSLLGATEAFF
TRBV5-1	14	few	TRBJ1-2	CASSLAGANYGYTF